A selection of T cell receptor beta chains follows, all from one sample in a study of T cells in Graves' hyperthyroidism and ophthalmopathy. TCRdb itself ran the multiplex PCR reads through MiXCR, one entry per CDR3 protein. The table shows around 600,000 distinct CDR3 sequences, with more than 15% occurring only once. Sequences were obtained from blood. These TCRs come from a woman aged 25 to 45 with Graves' hyperthyroidism. The CDR3 runs from the conserved cysteine through the conserved F or W. D genes are given only for firm matches. Size tells how often a clone was seen (once, few, many) or the class of an expanded clone, and some rows leave it out.

CDR3 | DNA | V | D | size | J
CASSPARTGLRHF | TGTGCCAGCAGTCCCGCCCGGACAGGTCTACGGCATTTT | TRBV12-3/TRBV12-4 | TRBD1 | few | TRBJ1-5
CSASPTRRGLEQFF | TGCAGTGCTAGCCCGACTAGGAGGGGCCTTGAGCAGTTCTTC | TRBV20-1 | NA | many | TRBJ2-1
CASSTSGQGETQYF | TGTGCCAGCAGCACGTCGGGACAGGGGGAGACCCAGTACTTC | TRBV7-3 | TRBD1 | NA | TRBJ2-5
CSASILLPDTQYF | TGCAGTGCTAGTATCCTTCTGCCAGATACGCAGTATTTT | TRBV20-1 | NA | many | TRBJ2-3
CASSLFTDTQYF | TGTGCCAGCAGTTTATTTACAGATACGCAGTATTTT | TRBV11-1 | NA | medium-sized | TRBJ2-3
CASGRGGAGADTQYF | TGTGCTAGTGGCCGAGGGGGCGCCGGAGCAGATACGCAGTATTTT | TRBV12-5 | TRBD1 | many | TRBJ2-3
CASKRGQGRNTEAFF | TGTGCCAGTAAAAGAGGTCAGGGGCGAAACACTGAAGCTTTCTTT | TRBV6-1 | NA | many | TRBJ1-1
CARTGTRANIQYF | TGTGCCAGGACCGGGACTAGGGCGAACATTCAGTACTTC | TRBV6-2/TRBV6-3 | TRBD2 | few | TRBJ2-4
CASRPDRPLYQETQYF | TGTGCCAGCAGGCCAGACAGGCCACTGTACCAAGAGACCCAGTACTTC | TRBV7-8 | NA | many | TRBJ2-5
CASRASGRASEQYF | TGTGCCAGCAGGGCTAGCGGGAGGGCCTCCGAGCAGTACTTC | TRBV27 | TRBD2 | many | TRBJ2-7